The 24 T cell receptor beta chains below all came from one sample that was sequenced in a study of T cell clonality in common variable immunodeficiency. Method: immunoSEQ multiplex PCR; TCRdb's copy keeps in-frame clones and lacks some. This sample has about 81,000 clones, each found more than once. Input material: peripheral blood mononuclear cells. The source of these receptors is a person aged 18-70 years in good health.

This clone was picked up a small number of times. The observed sequence ends 3 residues before the CDR3 terminus, with the missing tail filled in from the germline J gene. The V gene is TRBV7-9, the J gene TRBJ1-1; the match to TRBD1 covers 7 bases. CDR1 is SEHNR and CDR2 is FQNEAQ in the germline V gene (reference sequence). The CDR3 extends over 15 amino acids. The V and J ends lost 5 bases and 3 bases, in that order; junction bases with no gene match: 9. The covered CDR3 bases are TGTGCCAGCAGCCGGCAGACAGGGCCTTACACTGAA. The encoded protein is CASSRQTGPYTE. The whole CDR3 sequence reads CASSRQTGPYTEAFF.

This clone was seen many times. The read is 3 residues too short to cover the CDR3 end, so that end is filled in from the germline J gene. The J gene is TRBJ2-1, the V gene TRBV19; possibly TRBD2 for D (6 bases). V was cut by 5 bases and J by 3 bases, with 11 bases left in between. The CDR3 is 14 residues long. Per the germline V gene, CDR1 is LNHDA and CDR2 is SQIVND (reference sequence). Incomplete CDR3 DNA: TGTGCCAGTAGTCGCCGGGACTTCTACAATGAG. Protein sequence: CASSRRDFYNE. The whole CDR3 reads CASSRRDFYNEQFF.

The sample holds many counts of this clone. Read sequence stops 3 residues before the CDR3 end, and the germline J gene provides the missing end. V is TRBV19 and J is TRBJ2-2; D is perhaps TRBD2 (5 bases). The CDR3 has 12 residues. CDR1 is LNHDA, CDR2 SQIVND, per germline (reference sequence). V lost 7 bases and J 6 bases, leaving 9 bases between the germline ends. The CDR3 protein is CASIDYAGELFF. The DNA read from the CDR3 is TGTGCCAGTATTGACTACGCCGGGGAG.

This clone showed up many times. The read terminates 3 residues before the CDR3 end, so the remaining end is supplied by the germline J gene. This chain uses TRBV7-6 with TRBJ2-7, with D possibly TRBD1 on 6 matching bases. Germline CDR1 SGHVS, CDR2 FNYEAQ. Trimming pared 2 bases from V and 5 bases from J, leaving 13 bases between. The CDR3 is 14 residues long. The part of the CDR3 DNA that was read is TGTGCCAGCAGCTTAAACGTGCAGGGGCACGAG. Protein sequence: CASSLNVQGHE. The entire CDR3 is CASSLNVQGHEQYF.

This clone was counted many times. The sequenced fragment ends 3 residues before the CDR3 boundary, so the rest is inferred from the germline J gene. The rearrangement joins TRBV7-2 to TRBJ1-4, with a weak D call TRBD1 (6 bases). Trimming took 5 bases from V and 6 from J, leaving 10 bases between them. Germline V gene sequence: CDR1 SGHTA, CDR2 FQGNSA. The CDR3 covers 13 residues. The sequenced CDR3 bases are TGTGCCAGCAGCCAAACAGGGTATGAAAAA. It codes for CASSQTGYEK. The CDR3, in full, reads CASSQTGYEKLFF. Full variable domain (rest looked up from reference TRBV7-2 and TRBJ1-4): GAGVSQSPSNKVTEKGKDVELRCDPISGHTALYWYRQSLGQGLEFLIYFQGNSAPDKSGLPSDRFSAERTGGSVSTLTIQRTQQEDSAVYLCASSQTGYEKLFFGSGTQLSVL.

This clone was recorded at least ten times. The CDR3 end lies 3 residues beyond the end of the read and is filled in from the germline J gene. V usage is TRBV19 and J usage is TRBJ2-3; D gene ambiguous. V dropped 1 base and J dropped 6 bases, with 14 bases sitting between them. The CDR3 is 15 amino acids. The germline V gene encodes CDR1 LNHDA and CDR2 SQIVND (reference sequence). The CDR3 loop is CASSIVADLRDTQYF. The sequenced CDR3 bases are TGTGCCAGTAGTATAGTAGCAGACCTTAGGGATACG.

This clone was picked up many times. The sequenced fragment ends 3 residues before the CDR3 boundary, so the rest is inferred from the germline J gene. The V call is TRBV5-6, the J call TRBJ1-5, with D possibly matching TRBD1 (6 bases). This CDR3 spans 15 amino acids. Per germline, CDR1 SGHDT and CDR2 YYEEEE. The V end lost 2 bases, the J end lost 7 bases, and 16 bases lay between the germline ends. The CDR3 loop reads CASSLGGSLSQPQHF. The sequenced part of the CDR3 DNA is TGTGCCAGCAGCTTAGGGGGTTCGCTCTCCCAGCCC.

This clone came up many times. The CDR3 goes on 3 residues after the read ends, and that part is filled in from the germline J gene. The chain combines TRBV5-6 with TRBJ2-1, with 9 bases that match TRBD2. Germline loops: CDR1 SGHDT, CDR2 YYEEEE. The CDR3 runs to 15 residues. V shed 1 base and J 6 bases; nucleotides not matched to a gene: 5. Partial CDR3 DNA: TGTGCCAGCAGCTTGATTTGGACTAGCGCCAATGAG. It yields the protein CASSLIWTSANE. The entire CDR3 is CASSLIWTSANEQFF.

This clone was seen at least ten times. The missing CDR3 end, 3 residues past where the read stops, is filled in from the germline J gene. The gene calls are TRBV29-1 and TRBJ1-2, with 8 bases that match TRBD1. Germline CDR1 and CDR2: SQVTM and ANQGSEA. This CDR3 spans 14 amino acids. The CDR3 is CSVGSPPGGWGYTF. The sequenced part of the CDR3 DNA is TGCAGCGTTGGTTCCCCGCCAGGGGGCTGGGGC.

This clone came up many times. The read halts 3 residues ahead of the CDR3 end, with the missing end drawn from the germline J gene. The chain joins TRBV5-1 to TRBJ2-5; 7 bases are shared with TRBD2. Trimming took 3 bases from V and 4 from J; bases not matched to a gene: 9. This CDR3 spans 15 amino acids. Germline CDR1 is SGHRS and CDR2 is YFSETQ. CDR3 region: CASSSWTSNRETQYF. The DNA read from the CDR3 is TGCGCCAGCAGCTCTTGGACTAGTAACAGAGAGACC. Full variable domain (rest looked up from reference TRBV5-1 and TRBJ2-5): KAGVTQTPRYLIKTRGQQVTLSCSPISGHRSVSWYQQTPGQGLQFLFEYFSETQRNKGNFPGRFSGRQFSNSRSEMNVSTLELGDSALYLCASSSWTSNRETQYFGPGTRLLVL.

This clone occurred many times. The CDR3 is cut off 3 residues early in the read; its end comes from the germline J gene. This chain uses TRBV7-3 with TRBJ2-3, with D perhaps matching TRBD1 (6 bases). The ends were cut back, 3 bases at V and 0 bases at J, with 10 bases in the middle. Germline assignment: CDR1 SGHTA and CDR2 FQGTGA. The CDR3 totals 15 residues. Here the CDR3 reads CASSLTGASTDTQYF. The CDR3 DNA, read in part, is TGTGCCAGCAGCTTGACAGGAGCTAGCACAGATACG. Full variable domain (remainder filled in from reference TRBV7-3 and TRBJ2-3): GAGVSQTPSNKVTEKGKYVELRCDPISGHTALYWYRQSLGQGPEFLIYFQGTGAADDSGLPNDRFFAVRPEGSVSTLKIQRTERGDSAVYLCASSLTGASTDTQYFGPGTRLTVL.

For this clone: The CDR3 extends 3 residues past the end of the read, so its final part is completed from the germline J gene. This sequence joins TRBV7-6 and TRBJ1-1, with D possibly TRBD1 on 6 matching bases. This CDR3 is built from 13 residues. Looked up from germline, CDR1 is SGHVS and CDR2 is FNYEAQ. CDR3 sequence: CASSPGGQPTAFF. Incomplete CDR3 DNA: TGTGCCAGCAGCCCCGGGGGGCAACCGACA.

In this sample, this clone turned up many times. Read coverage stops 3 residues before the CDR3 terminus; the germline J gene supplies the remainder. The rearrangement uses TRBV18 and TRBJ2-7; D is possibly TRBD2 (5 bases). V was clipped by 2 bases and J by 3 bases, with 14 bases between them. Germline CDR1 is KGHSH and CDR2 is LQKENI. This CDR3 spans 15 amino acids. The CDR3 reads CASSPIPGNHYEQYF. CDR3 DNA (partial): TGTGCCAGCTCACCAATTCCGGGGAACCACTACGAG.

This clone was counted only a few times. Read coverage stops 3 residues before the CDR3 terminus; the germline J gene supplies the remainder. V gene TRBV11-2 combines with J gene TRBJ2-2; D remains unclear. This CDR3 has 12 residues. The V gene's germline CDR1 is SGHAT and CDR2 FQNNGV. The germline V and J ends were trimmed by 8 bases and 1 base, with 5 bases remaining between them. The sequenced CDR3 bases are TGTGCCAGCGAACTGAACACCGGGGAG. This translates into CASELNTGE. The whole CDR3 sequence is CASELNTGELFF.

This clone occurred many times. The read finishes 3 residues shy of the CDR3 end, and the germline J gene is used to complete it. J is TRBJ1-4 and V is TRBV6-2 or TRBV6-3; 8 bases map to TRBD1. The CDR3 length is 15 residues. Germline CDR1 and CDR2: MNHEY and SVGEGT. The ends lost 5 bases at V and 8 bases at J; junction bases unmatched: 10. The sequenced CDR3 bases are TGTGCCAGCAGTGACCGGACAGGGATTGAAGAAAAA. Residues: CASSDRTGIEEK. The complete CDR3 protein is CASSDRTGIEEKLFF.

As concerns this clone: The CDR3 goes on 3 residues after the read ends, and that part is filled in from the germline J gene. The chain carries TRBV20-1 and TRBJ2-1, with TRBD1 as a possible D gene (6 bases). The CDR3 consists of 16 residues. Deletions cut 3 bases from V and 3 bases from J, with 18 bases between. Germline V gives CDR1 DFQATT, CDR2 SNEGSKA (reference sequence). CDR3 loop: CSARPTGSFFYNEQFF. Partial CDR3 DNA: TGCAGTGCTAGGCCCACAGGGTCCTTTTTCTACAATGAG.

This clone has at least ten counts. The read terminates 3 residues ahead of where the CDR3 ends, so the germline J gene completes it. The V and J genes are TRBV20-1 and TRBJ2-7; D possibly corresponds to TRBD2 (5 bases). The germline V gene has CDR1 DFQATT and CDR2 SNEGSKA (reference sequence). This CDR3 contains 13 residues. V was cut by 6 bases and J by 2 bases, with 14 bases left in between. The CDR3 sequence is CSAKSGITYEQYF. CDR3 DNA, as far as it was read: TGCAGTGCCAAGAGCGGAATAACCTACGAG.

This clone has a count of ten or more. The CDR3 here is CASGYFPSGYGYTF. The DNA read from the CDR3 is TGTGCTAGTGGTTACTTCCCGTCAGGGTATGGC. This chain uses TRBV12-5 with TRBJ1-2; D perhaps matches TRBD1 (5 bases). The CDR3 goes on 3 residues after the read ends, and that part is filled in from the germline J gene. Germline-derived CDR1 and CDR2 are LGHNT and FRNRAP. The CDR3 has 14 amino acids. The V end lost 4 bases, the J end lost 5 bases, and 14 bases lay between the germline ends.

This clone has at least ten counts. The read ends 3 residues early relative to the CDR3; the germline J gene fills the gap. The chain couples TRBV30 to TRBJ2-7, with unresolved D. The CDR3 spans 12 residues. CDR1 GTSNPN and CDR2 SVGIG come from the germline V gene (reference sequence). V gave up 5 bases and J gave up 3 bases, with 11 bases separating them. The covered CDR3 bases are TGTGCCTGGTCTCAGACTGACTACGAG. This gives the protein CAWSQTDYE. The whole CDR3 protein reads CAWSQTDYEQYF.

Many counts were recorded for this clone. The read terminates 3 residues before the CDR3 end, so the remaining end is supplied by the germline J gene. The chain employs TRBV18 and TRBJ1-2, with 8 bases lining up with TRBD1. Germline V gene lookup returns CDR1 KGHSH and CDR2 LQKENI. The trim removed 2 bases at V and 4 bases at J, leaving 12 bases unmatched. The CDR3 length is 17 residues. The CDR3 reads CASSPYEGQGSTYGYTF. CDR3 DNA, as far as it was read: TGTGCCAGCTCACCATACGAAGGACAGGGTTCGACCTATGGC.

This clone was seen at least ten times. The junction departs from the called germline gene at one end, perhaps through a read error. Read data end 3 residues before the CDR3 end; the end is taken from the germline J gene. The genes are TRBV5-8 and TRBJ2-5, with a weak D call TRBD1 (5 bases). Per the germline V gene, CDR1 is SGHTS and CDR2 is YDEGEE. The CDR3 covers 14 residues. The CDR3 spells CASRLGLGAETQYF. The CDR3 DNA, read in part, is TGTGCCAGCAGGTTGGGATTAGGGGCAGAGACC.

This clone appeared many times. The DNA ends 3 residues before the CDR3 does, and the rest of the CDR3 is filled in from the germline J gene. The gene calls are TRBV14 and TRBJ2-5; the D gene is possibly TRBD1 (6 bases). Germline lookup yields CDR1 SGHDN and CDR2 FVKESK. CDR3 length equals 15 residues. The V end lost 3 bases, the J end lost 4 bases, and 15 bases lay between the germline ends. The sequenced part of the CDR3 DNA is TGTGCCAGCAGCCAGGACCAGGGGTTCCGAGAGACC. This sequence encodes CASSQDQGFRET. The full CDR3 reads CASSQDQGFRETQYF.

This clone was recorded many times. Sequencing ends 3 residues short of the CDR3 end; the germline J gene provides the rest. This chain connects TRBV7-3 to TRBJ2-7, with a weak D call TRBD2 (6 bases). Germline V CDR1 and CDR2: SGHTA, FQGTGA. The CDR3 extends over 13 amino acids. Trimming pared 0 bases from V and 5 bases from J, leaving 8 bases between. The part of the CDR3 DNA that was read is TGTGCCAGCAGCTTAACGCGGGATAACGAG. This translates into CASSLTRDNE. The full CDR3 is CASSLTRDNEQYF.

This clone has a count of ten or more. The CDR3 is cut off 3 residues early in the read; its end comes from the germline J gene. The rearrangement uses TRBV6-2 or TRBV6-3 and TRBJ1-2; tentative D call: TRBD1 (5 bases). Germline V CDR1 and CDR2: MNHEY, SVGEGT. Trimming removed 2 bases from V and 4 bases from J, with 14 bases in between. The CDR3 runs to 15 residues. Incomplete CDR3 DNA: TGTGCCAGCAGTTACAGGGGCCAGGGAGGCTATGGC. This translates into CASSYRGQGGYG. The complete CDR3 protein is CASSYRGQGGYGYTF.